This entry is about one TCR beta chain. As yet, its antigen is unknown. This specimen comes from a study of identifying expanded T cells in peripheral blood. Assay: immunoSEQ multiplex PCR; the TCRdb copy retains only in-frame clones and omits some. The repertoire has about 81,000 clones, about 83% of them found once; the top ten carry about 19%. Study-wide results and caveats: Over about two and four weeks, about 15 and 19 clones changed, versus approximately 1.2 between replicates.

The CDR3 length is 15 residues. Trimming shortened V by 0 bases and J by 8 bases, and 14 bases separated the two germline ends. Germline CDR1 is LGHNA and CDR2 is YSLEER. The gene calls are TRBV4-3 and TRBJ2-1, with D perhaps matching TRBD1 or TRBD2 (7 bases each). Sequencing used blood. The sequence was obtained from a person aged 18-69 years in good health. Written as DNA, the CDR3 is TGCGCCAGCAGCCAAGATAAGGCAGGGGGGGATGAGCAGTTCTTC. Amino acids: CASSQDKAGGDEQFF.